The 17 T cell receptor beta chains listed next were all sequenced from one sample in a study of resident and recirculating memory T cells in vitiligo. Some clones are missing from TCRdb's copy, which holds only in-frame ones; the method was immunoSEQ multiplex PCR. The sample has more than 65,000 clones, approximately 93% seen once; the top ten hold around 4.6%. What was sequenced was blood. The origin of the receptors is a male donor with vitiligo.

V gene TRBV2 combines with J gene TRBJ1-1, with no clear D. This CDR3 is built from 14 residues. Trimming took off 4 bases at V and 0 bases at J, with 9 bases between the two ends. Germline V gene data show CDR1 as SNHLY and CDR2 as FYNNEI. Written as DNA, the CDR3 is TGTGCCAGCAGTGGCCGCCAGATGAACACTGAAGCTTTCTTT. Translation: CASSGRQMNTEAFF.

The genes are TRBV29-1 and TRBJ2-7; TRBD1 agrees at 8 bases. There are 13 residues in the CDR3. The V gene end was trimmed by 7 bases and the J gene end by 2 bases; junction bases not matched to a gene: 7. Germline CDR1 is SQVTM and CDR2 is ANQGSEA. The CDR3 DNA sequence: TGCAGCGCTCTGACAGGGGTAACCTACGAGCAGTACTTC. Its translation: CSALTGVTYEQYF.

J is TRBJ1-4 and V is TRBV7-9; a weak D match, TRBD1 (5 bases). Trimming removed 4 bases at V and 8 bases at J, with 8 bases between. This CDR3 is built from 12 residues. Germline CDR1 and CDR2: SEHNR and FQNEAQ (reference sequence). CDR3 sequence reads: CASSSGGEKLFF. The CDR3 bases are TGTGCCAGCAGCTCGGGGGGGGAAAAACTGTTTTTT.

As for this clone: One end of the junction fails to match germline, which may point to a read error. The J gene is TRBJ1-1, the V gene TRBV6-5; D not certain. The CDR3 is made up of 14 amino acids. Germline loops: CDR1 MNHEY, CDR2 SVGAGI. CDR3 residues: CASSYSAVNTEVFF. The CDR3 nucleotides read TGTGCCAGCAGTTACTCGGCGGTGAACACTGAAGTTTTCTTT.

This chain connects TRBV7-9 to TRBJ2-5, with 9 bases matching TRBD2. This CDR3 contains 16 residues. The trim removed 2 bases at V and 0 bases at J, leaving 4 bases unmatched. In germline, CDR1 is SEHNR, CDR2 FQNEAQ (reference sequence). The CDR3 bases are TGTGCCAGCAGCTTAAGGCGACTAGCGGACCAAGAGACCCAGTACTTC. Translation gives CASSLRRLADQETQYF.

Comments on this clone: The sample holds other DNA sequences that translate to the same CDR3. The chain has TRBV7-9 and TRBJ1-2; possible D gene TRBD1, 6 bases. The V gene lost 5 bases and the J gene lost 3 bases, with 10 bases spanning the gap. The CDR3 is made up of 13 amino acids. The germline gives CDR1 SEHNR, CDR2 FQNEAQ (reference sequence). The CDR3 loop reads CASSLTGDYGYTF. The CDR3 DNA sequence: TGTGCCAGCAGCCTGACAGGAGACTATGGCTACACCTTC. Variable domain in full (rest from reference TRBV7-9 and TRBJ1-2): DTGVSQNPRHKITKRGQNVTFRCDPISEHNRLYWYRQTLGQGPEFLTYFQNEAQLEKSRLLSDRFSAERPKGSFSTLEIQRTEQGDSAMYLCASSLTGDYGYTFGSGTRLTVV.

The J gene is TRBJ1-1, the V gene TRBV5-6, with D maybe TRBD1 (6 bases). The CDR3 covers 17 residues. V was clipped by 0 bases and J by 0 bases, with 15 bases between them. Germline lookup yields CDR1 SGHDT and CDR2 YYEEEE. CDR3 coding DNA: TGTGCCAGCAGCTTGGCAGGGGCAAGCCTTATGAACACTGAAGCTTTCTTT. Translating it yields CASSLAGASLMNTEAFF.

This chain joins TRBV25-1 and TRBJ1-1; possible D gene TRBD1, 6 bases. CDR1 and CDR2 from the germline V gene are MGHDK and SYGVNS. V gave up 5 bases and J gave up 1 base, with 11 bases separating them. This CDR3 is 14 amino acids long. CDR3 residues: CASSQQDRNTEAFF. DNA for the CDR3: TGTGCCAGCAGTCAACAGGACAGGAACACTGAAGCTTTCTTT.

The chain uses TRBV28 and TRBJ1-1, with D perhaps matching TRBD1 (5 bases). The CDR3 loop spans 16 amino acids. Germline CDR1 is MDHEN and CDR2 is SYDVKM. The germline V and J ends were trimmed by 7 bases and 1 base, with 19 bases remaining between them. The CDR3 is CASNPRGGRPNTEAFF. CDR3 in DNA: TGTGCCAGCAACCCCCGGGGGGGGAGACCGAACACTGAAGCTTTCTTT.

The chain joins TRBV6-1 to TRBJ2-7; D possibly corresponds to TRBD2 (6 bases). The V end lost 7 bases, the J end lost 1 base, and 8 bases lay between the germline ends. CDR1 and CDR2 from the germline V gene are MNHNS and SASEGT. The CDR3 sequence is 12 residues long. CDR3 sequence reads: CASIGTSYEQYF. Here the CDR3 DNA reads TGTGCCAGCATCGGGACTTCCTACGAGCAGTACTTC.

The rearrangement links TRBV11-2 to TRBJ2-7; 7 bases line up with TRBD1. The CDR3 loop spans 16 amino acids. Germline values: CDR1 SGHAT, CDR2 FQNNGV. Trimming at V came to 3 bases and at J to 5 bases, leaving 13 bases not matched to a gene. The CDR3, as DNA: TGTGCCAGCAGCTTCCCTAGACAGGGCCCAGTCCACGAGCAGTACTTC. This translates into CASSFPRQGPVHEQYF. The full variable domain, rest sourced from reference TRBV11-2 and TRBJ2-7, is EAGVAQSPRYKIIEKRQSVAFWCNPISGHATLYWYQQILGQGPKLLIQFQNNGVVDDSQLPKDRFSAERLKGVDSTLKIQPAKLEDSAVYLCASSFPRQGPVHEQYFGPGTRLTVT.

The J gene is TRBJ2-4, the V gene TRBV7-3; 7 nucleotides agree with TRBD1. The V segment lost 4 bases and the J segment 11 bases; nucleotides outside the gene matches: 8. The CDR3 runs to 13 residues. Germline CDR1 reads SGHTA; CDR2 reads FQGTGA. The CDR3 loop is CASSSTGSEFQYF. CDR3 coding DNA: TGTGCCAGCAGCTCGACAGGGAGTGAATTTCAGTACTTC.

The chain is built from TRBV2 and TRBJ1-5; 9 nucleotides match TRBD1. V lost 6 bases to trimming and J lost 2 bases; unmatched junction nucleotides: 5. Germline V lookup: CDR1 SNHLY, CDR2 FYNNEI. The CDR3 covers 15 residues. CDR3: CASRVQGAGNQPQHF. CDR3 nucleotide sequence: TGTGCCAGCAGAGTACAGGGGGCAGGCAATCAGCCCCAGCATTTT.

CDR3 nucleotide sequence: TGTGCCAGCAGTTACAGGGCGGGGGTGGGTTCACCCCTCCACTTT. As protein: CASSYRAGVGSPLHF. The V gene is TRBV6-5, the J gene TRBJ1-6; the D gene is possibly TRBD1 (5 bases). Trimming pared 2 bases from V and 9 bases from J, leaving 14 bases between. The length of the CDR3 is 15 residues. CDR1 and CDR2 (germline): MNHEY, SVGAGI.

The V gene is TRBV2, the J gene TRBJ1-1; D gene ambiguous. The CDR3 consists of 13 residues. Trimming removed 3 bases from V and 3 bases from J, with 8 bases in between. From germline, CDR1 is SNHLY and CDR2 FYNNEI. This CDR3 reads CASSEATYTEAFF. As DNA, the CDR3 is TGTGCCAGCAGTGAGGCCACCTACACTGAAGCTTTCTTT.

In this sample, this clone turned up once. The chain has TRBV9 and TRBJ1-5, with a possible D match to TRBD1 (5 bases). The germline V gene encodes CDR1 SGDLS and CDR2 YYNGEE. V lost 0 bases, J lost 1 base, and 5 bases lay in between. The CDR3 spans 14 residues. As DNA, the CDR3 is TGTGCCAGCAGCGTAGAGGGGAGCAATCAGCCCCAGCATTTT. It yields the protein CASSVEGSNQPQHF.

The chain joins TRBV6-6 to TRBJ2-3; the match to TRBD2 covers 11 bases. The junction had 7 bases not matched to a gene; V was cut back by 6 bases and J by 5 bases. CDR3 length equals 15 residues. Germline assignment: CDR1 MNHNY and CDR2 SVGAGI (reference sequence). CDR3 sequence (DNA): TGTGCCAGCAGCAGTAGCGGGGGGGCGGTAGATACGCAGTATTTT. This gives the protein CASSSSGGAVDTQYF.